This T cell receptor beta chain was found in a study of T-cell reconstitution after alpha-beta-depleted transplantation in children. Germline-derived CDR1 and CDR2 are SGDLS and YYNGEE. This CDR3 has 13 amino acids. Trimming took off 3 bases at V and 9 bases at J, with 13 bases between the two ends. During its preparation, the TCRbeta library received unique molecular identifiers. One entry per CDR3 protein results from TCRdb running MiXCR on the PCR reads. The sample holds hundreds of thousands of distinct CDR3 sequences, 10% to 13% seen once. In this sample, this clonotype turned up a few times. Source: PBMCs from the stem cell graft donor, taken from the stem cell graft. The sequence was obtained from a human donor who donated a stem cell graft to a child with acute myeloid leukemia. The V call is TRBV9, the J call TRBJ1-3; no firm D call. The CDR3: CASSGTPAGTIYF. CDR3 coding DNA: TGTGCCAGCAGCGGCACCCCTGCAGGCACCATATATTTT.